This passage covers 32 T cell receptor beta chains from one sample sequenced in a study of cytomegalovirus exposure and HLA in healthy donors. The PCR contained 60 Vbeta and 13 Jbeta primers. The repertoire was sequenced with immunoSEQ multiplex PCR; TCRdb's copy has only in-frame clones and lacks some. The sample yields about 130,000 clones, around three quarters seen once. Sequencing used PBMCs. The receptors come from a man between 18 and 35 years old in good health and CMV-seronegative.

The chain links TRBV4-2 to TRBJ2-3; no firm D call. Looked up from germline, CDR1 is LGHNA and CDR2 is YNFKEQ. Trimming took off 5 bases at V and 5 bases at J, with 20 bases between the two ends. This CDR3 is 16 amino acids long. CDR3 in DNA: TGTGCCAGCAGCGATACCCCTAGTTTGGTGAGAGATACGCAGTATTTT. Translation: CASSDTPSLVRDTQYF.

The chain has TRBV12-5 and TRBJ1-5; possibly TRBD1 for D (6 bases). The CDR3 is 14 residues long. Deletions cut 5 bases from V and 5 bases from J, with 13 bases between. Germline CDR1 reads LGHNT; CDR2 reads FRNRAP. CDR3 sequence (DNA): TGTGCTAGTGGTCTTCAACAGGGATATCAGCCCCAGCATTTT. Translation: CASGLQQGYQPQHF. The whole variable domain, remainder taken from reference TRBV12-5 and TRBJ1-5, is DARVTQTPRHKVTEMGQEVTMRCQPILGHNTVFWYRQTMMQGLELLAYFRNRAPLDDSGMPKDRFSAEMPDATLATLKIQPSEPRDSAVYFCASGLQQGYQPQHFGDGTRLSIL.

V and J are TRBV27 and TRBJ1-4, with D perhaps TRBD1 (6 bases). Germline CDR1 and CDR2: MNHEY and SMNVEV (reference sequence). Trimming cost V 8 bases and J 15 bases, with 19 bases left between them. CDR3 size: 12 residues. The CDR3 DNA is TGTGCCAGCGGACAGACTGGGGCTATATTGTTTTTT. Residues: CASGQTGAILFF.

The rearrangement joins TRBV5-1 to TRBJ1-1; D may be TRBD1 (6 bases). V gave up 4 bases and J gave up 3 bases, with 16 bases separating them. The CDR3 contains 15 residues. Germline V lookup: CDR1 SGHRS, CDR2 YFSETQ. In DNA form, the CDR3 reads TGCGCCAGCAGCCTGTGGACAGCCCGGGACACTGAAGCTTTCTTT. Translating it yields CASSLWTARDTEAFF.

The genes are TRBV7-2 and TRBJ2-7; TRBD2 matches 7 bases. Germline lookup yields CDR1 SGHTA and CDR2 FQGNSA. There are 15 residues in the CDR3. The V segment lost 4 bases and the J segment 0 bases; nucleotides outside the gene matches: 6. CDR3 in amino acids: CASSSVSGASYEQYF. CDR3 DNA sequence: TGTGCCAGCAGCTCTGTCAGCGGGGCCTCCTACGAGCAGTACTTC.

The chain links TRBV25-1 to TRBJ2-1, with D perhaps matching TRBD1 (6 bases). Trimming removed 2 bases at V and 7 bases at J, with 15 bases between. From germline, CDR1 is MGHDK and CDR2 SYGVNS. CDR3 length: 15 amino acids. The CDR3 nucleotides read TGTGCCAGCAGTGAACCGGGACACCCTTTAAATGAGCAGTTCTTC. It is translated as CASSEPGHPLNEQFF.

The gene calls are TRBV14 and TRBJ2-7; 11 bases are a match to TRBD1. CDR1 is SGHDN and CDR2 is FVKESK in the germline V gene. The CDR3 totals 15 residues. J was trimmed by 3 bases and V by 1 base; bases with no gene match: 2. CDR3 DNA sequence: TGTGCCAGCAGCCAAGGAGGGACAGGGGGCTACGAGCAGTACGTC. It is translated as CASSQGGTGGYEQYV.

This clone turned up a few times. The rearrangement uses TRBV2 and TRBJ2-7; 10 bases are a match to TRBD1. This CDR3 region has 15 residues. Germline CDR1 SNHLY, CDR2 FYNNEI. V lost 1 base to trimming and J lost 0 bases; unmatched junction nucleotides: 0. The DNA of the CDR3 is TGTGCCAGCAGTGAAGGGACAGGGGGCTCCTACGAGCAGTACGTC. This gives the protein CASSEGTGGSYEQYV.

The chain carries TRBV28 and TRBJ2-1; TRBD1 might be the D (5 bases). The germline V gene has CDR1 MDHEN and CDR2 SYDVKM. Trimming removed 8 bases from V and 7 bases from J, with 9 bases in between. This CDR3 is built from 11 residues. CDR3 DNA: TGTGCCAGCTACGCAGGGAATGAGCAGTTCTTC. Translation gives CASYAGNEQFF.

The CDR3, as DNA: TGCGCCAGCAGCCACAGATTCCGGGACTCTAGAACAGATACGCAGTATTTT. The encoded protein is CASSHRFRDSRTDTQYF. The chain recombines TRBV4-3 with TRBJ2-3; the D gene is possibly TRBD2 (6 bases). Germline CDR1 reads LGHNA; CDR2 reads YSLEER. The CDR3 has 17 amino acids. The V gene lost 3 bases and the J gene lost 3 bases, with 19 bases spanning the gap.

The rearrangement joins TRBV5-5 to TRBJ2-6, with a possible D match to TRBD1 (5 bases). The CDR3 extends over 17 amino acids. Germline assignment: CDR1 SGHKS and CDR2 YYEKEE (reference sequence). V lost 7 bases and J 2 bases, leaving 19 bases between the germline ends. The CDR3 spells CASVSRRGAPGANVLTF. The CDR3 region has the DNA TGTGCCAGCGTCTCAAGACGTGGGGCTCCTGGGGCCAACGTCCTGACTTTC.

The rearrangement joins TRBV11-2 to TRBJ1-6; no firm D call. V lost 5 bases and J lost 9, with 8 bases in between. The germline V gene has CDR1 SGHAT and CDR2 FQNNGV. The CDR3 is made up of 12 amino acids. The CDR3 region has the DNA TGTGCCAGCAGCGTAAGCGGTTCACCCCTCCACTTT. It encodes CASSVSGSPLHF.

J is TRBJ2-7 and V is TRBV19; 12 positions agree with TRBD2. CDR1 is LNHDA and CDR2 is SQIVND in the germline V gene (reference sequence). This CDR3 has 15 residues. J gave up 6 bases and V 1 base, and 4 bases lay outside the gene matches. CDR3 bases: TGTGCCAGTAGTATAGGGACTAGCGGGATGGTCGAGCAGTACTTC. Encoded protein: CASSIGTSGMVEQYF.

The V and J genes are TRBV25-1 and TRBJ2-1, with a tentative D call TRBD1 (5 bases). The CDR3 has 14 residues. The V gene's germline CDR1 is MGHDK and CDR2 SYGVNS. Trimming left V 7 bases short and J 1 base short, with 11 bases between. The CDR3 nucleotides are TGTGCCAGCACGCCCGCAGGGTCCTACAATGAGCAGTTCTTC. Translated: CASTPAGSYNEQFF.

The CDR3 nucleotides are TGTGCCATCAGTGAGTCATCCCGGGGGATCTCCTACAATGAGCAGTTCTTC. Protein product: CAISESSRGISYNEQFF. The rearrangement joins TRBV10-3 to TRBJ2-1; tentative D call: TRBD2 (6 bases). Germline V lookup: CDR1 ENHRY, CDR2 SYGVKD. This CDR3 is built from 17 residues. V lost 0 bases to trimming and J lost 0 bases, with 12 bases between them.

V gene TRBV5-6 combines with J gene TRBJ2-5; 9 positions match TRBD1. The end of the DNA aligns better with TRBJ2-7, so the J call may be wrong. Looked up from germline, CDR1 is SGHDT and CDR2 is YYEEEE. The CDR3 sequence is 13 residues long. In DNA form, the CDR3 reads TGTGCCAGCGGACCGGGACAGGGCTTCGAGCAGTACTTC. Encoded protein: CASGPGQGFEQYF.

This clone was recorded only once. The chain recombines TRBV5-5 with TRBJ2-3; D uncertain. The CDR3 consists of 14 residues. Germline V gene sequence: CDR1 SGHKS, CDR2 YYEKEE (reference sequence). V was trimmed by 0 bases and J by 6 bases, leaving 11 bases between them. This CDR3 reads CASSLVSSVDTQYF. Written as DNA, the CDR3 is TGTGCCAGCAGCTTGGTGTCCTCGGTTGATACGCAGTATTTT.

This clone was observed a handful of times. V gene TRBV9 combines with J gene TRBJ2-1, with a possible D match to TRBD1 (5 bases). CDR3 length equals 15 residues. The germline CDR1 and CDR2 sequences are SGDLS and YYNGEE. Trimming took off 3 bases at V and 4 bases at J, with 14 bases between the two ends. In DNA form, the CDR3 reads TGTGCCAGCAGCGCCCGTGGGGCGGAATACAATGAGCAGTTCTTC. It codes for CASSARGAEYNEQFF.

V and J are TRBV2 and TRBJ1-1; perhaps TRBD1 as D (6 bases). Germline V gene data show CDR1 as SNHLY and CDR2 as FYNNEI. CDR3 size: 16 residues. Trimming stripped 5 bases from V and 0 bases from J, with 16 bases between. Here the CDR3 reads CASSPQSPGVNTEAFF. In DNA form, the CDR3 reads TGTGCCAGCAGTCCTCAAAGCCCAGGGGTGAACACTGAAGCTTTCTTT.

This clone was counted only a few times. The chain combines TRBV21-1 with TRBJ2-7; TRBD1 reflects the table's D call only, with no check against the DNA. TRBV21-1 counts as a pseudogene. This CDR3 spans 15 amino acids. Here the CDR3 DNA reads TGTGCCAGCAGCTCGGACAGGGCCCCCGGGTACGAGCAGTACGTC. This translates into CASSSDRAPGYEQYV.

The chain joins TRBV7-9 to TRBJ2-3; D is unclear. CDR1 is SEHNR, CDR2 FQNEAQ, per germline (reference sequence). Trimming stripped 5 bases from V and 4 bases from J, with 7 bases between. There are 12 residues in the CDR3. The CDR3 DNA is TGTGCCAGCAGCCCCCTTGCAGATACGCAGTATTTT. Encoded protein: CASSPLADTQYF.

The chain combines TRBV5-4 with TRBJ2-7; 11 positions agree with TRBD2. CDR1 and CDR2 from the germline V gene are SGHNT and YYREEE (reference sequence). V shed 4 bases and J 3 bases; nucleotides not matched to a gene: 6. The length of the CDR3 is 15 residues. Here the CDR3 reads CASSLGLAANYEQYF. CDR3 DNA: TGTGCCAGCAGCCTGGGACTAGCGGCGAACTACGAGCAGTACTTC.

The chain links TRBV12-5 to TRBJ2-1, with 14 bases that match TRBD2. The CDR3 length is 16 residues. Looked up from germline, CDR1 is LGHNT and CDR2 is FRNRAP. The ends lost 1 base at V and 9 bases at J; junction bases unmatched: 5. CDR3 protein: CASGLAGTSGSGEQFF. In DNA form, the CDR3 reads TGTGCTAGTGGTTTGGCCGGGACTAGCGGGAGCGGTGAGCAGTTCTTC.

CDR3: CASSNSGINEQFF. CDR3 nucleotide sequence: TGCGCCAGCAGCAATAGCGGGATCAATGAGCAGTTCTTC. The gene calls are TRBV5-1 and TRBJ2-1, with 8 bases fitting TRBD2. V gave up 4 bases and J gave up 6 bases; unmatched junction bases: 3. The germline V gene encodes CDR1 SGHRS and CDR2 YFSETQ. The CDR3 is 13 residues long.

This clone has just one count. The chain recombines TRBV6-6 with TRBJ2-4; 7 positions agree with TRBD1. With 7 bases clipped from V and 6 bases from J, the junction kept 15 bases outside the gene matches. In germline, CDR1 is MNHNY, CDR2 SVGAGI (reference sequence). The CDR3 contains 16 residues. The CDR3 nucleotides are TGTGCCAGCACCTCCCGGGACATTGAGGGGGCAAACATTCAGTACTTC. The encoded protein is CASTSRDIEGANIQYF.

This clone was observed a single time. The chain links TRBV13 to TRBJ1-1; no firm D call. CDR3 length: 13 amino acids. Trimming took 2 bases from V and 5 from J, leaving 9 bases between them. The germline CDR1 and CDR2 sequences are PRHDT and FYEKMQ (reference sequence). Here the CDR3 DNA reads TGTGCCAGCAGCTTAAACAGATTTACTGAAGCTTTCTTT. It translates to CASSLNRFTEAFF.

This clone was recorded only once. The chain carries TRBV18 and TRBJ2-7; a weak D match, TRBD2 (6 bases). V dropped 3 bases and J dropped 0 bases, with 12 bases sitting between them. There are 15 residues in the CDR3. Germline loops: CDR1 KGHSH, CDR2 LQKENI. CDR3 coding DNA: TGTGCCAGCTCACCGAGGCGGGACCCCTCCTACGAGCAGTACTTC. Translating gives CASSPRRDPSYEQYF.

This chain uses TRBV30 with TRBJ2-5, with 10 bases aligning to TRBD2. The DNA matches TRBJ2-7 better at its end, which makes the J call doubtful. This CDR3 is built from 15 residues. Germline lookup yields CDR1 GTSNPN and CDR2 SVGIG (reference sequence). The CDR3 DNA is TGTGCCTGGAGTAGAGGGCTAGCGGGGGCCTACGAGCAGTACTTC. Residues: CAWSRGLAGAYEQYF.

The chain combines TRBV30 with TRBJ2-2, with D tentatively TRBD2 (5 bases). Germline CDR1 reads GTSNPN; CDR2 reads SVGIG (reference sequence). CDR3 size: 10 residues. V lost 6 bases and J 11 bases, leaving 10 bases between the germline ends. CDR3 nucleotide sequence: TGTGCCTGCAGTACGGGAGAGCTGTTTTTT. Protein product: CACSTGELFF.

This rearrangement joins TRBV4-2 to TRBJ2-1, with 7 bases aligning to TRBD2. CDR1 and CDR2 (germline): LGHNA, YNFKEQ. The CDR3 runs to 14 residues. The trim removed 1 base at V and 5 bases at J, leaving 2 bases unmatched. The CDR3 spells CASSQGEGHNEQFF. CDR3 sequence (DNA): TGTGCCAGCAGCCAAGGGGAGGGACACAATGAGCAGTTCTTC.

This sequence joins TRBV25-1 and TRBJ2-7; tentative D call: TRBD1 (8 bases). The CDR3 has 17 amino acids. Germline values: CDR1 MGHDK, CDR2 SYGVNS. V lost 6 bases and J lost 2, with 23 bases in between. DNA of the CDR3: TGTGCCAGCAGCAAGGCAGGGGGCGGGGGTCCCCCCTACGAGCAGTACTTC. Its translation: CASSKAGGGGPPYEQYF.

The chain combines TRBV4-2 with TRBJ2-2, with no clear D. CDR3 size: 13 residues. V was clipped by 1 base and J by 6 bases, with 6 bases between them. Germline V gives CDR1 LGHNA, CDR2 YNFKEQ. In DNA, the CDR3 is TGTGCCAGCAGCCAAGCCCTAGCCGGGGAGCTGTTTTTT. Its protein product is CASSQALAGELFF.